The clone carrying this TCR beta chain was observed a handful of times. The CDR3 covers 13 residues. CDR1 is MNHEY and CDR2 is SMNVEV in the germline V gene (reference sequence). V shed 6 bases and J shed 0 bases, with 6 bases lying between them. These data originate in a study of T cell changes during pregnancy in multiple sclerosis. Profiled with immunoSEQ multiplex PCR; TCRdb holds only in-frame clones, not every one. The sample lists about 50,000 clones; 92% were seen once. The chain uses TRBV27 and TRBJ2-1, with D perhaps TRBD2 (5 bases). This receptor was identified in a female donor with multiple sclerosis, enrolled in a pregnancy study. The input for sequencing was CD4+ T cells from peripheral blood mononuclear cells, taken in the second trimester of pregnancy. In nucleotides, the CDR3 is TGTGCCAGCAGCCGGGACTCCTACAATGAGCAGTTCTTC. It translates to CASSRDSYNEQFF.